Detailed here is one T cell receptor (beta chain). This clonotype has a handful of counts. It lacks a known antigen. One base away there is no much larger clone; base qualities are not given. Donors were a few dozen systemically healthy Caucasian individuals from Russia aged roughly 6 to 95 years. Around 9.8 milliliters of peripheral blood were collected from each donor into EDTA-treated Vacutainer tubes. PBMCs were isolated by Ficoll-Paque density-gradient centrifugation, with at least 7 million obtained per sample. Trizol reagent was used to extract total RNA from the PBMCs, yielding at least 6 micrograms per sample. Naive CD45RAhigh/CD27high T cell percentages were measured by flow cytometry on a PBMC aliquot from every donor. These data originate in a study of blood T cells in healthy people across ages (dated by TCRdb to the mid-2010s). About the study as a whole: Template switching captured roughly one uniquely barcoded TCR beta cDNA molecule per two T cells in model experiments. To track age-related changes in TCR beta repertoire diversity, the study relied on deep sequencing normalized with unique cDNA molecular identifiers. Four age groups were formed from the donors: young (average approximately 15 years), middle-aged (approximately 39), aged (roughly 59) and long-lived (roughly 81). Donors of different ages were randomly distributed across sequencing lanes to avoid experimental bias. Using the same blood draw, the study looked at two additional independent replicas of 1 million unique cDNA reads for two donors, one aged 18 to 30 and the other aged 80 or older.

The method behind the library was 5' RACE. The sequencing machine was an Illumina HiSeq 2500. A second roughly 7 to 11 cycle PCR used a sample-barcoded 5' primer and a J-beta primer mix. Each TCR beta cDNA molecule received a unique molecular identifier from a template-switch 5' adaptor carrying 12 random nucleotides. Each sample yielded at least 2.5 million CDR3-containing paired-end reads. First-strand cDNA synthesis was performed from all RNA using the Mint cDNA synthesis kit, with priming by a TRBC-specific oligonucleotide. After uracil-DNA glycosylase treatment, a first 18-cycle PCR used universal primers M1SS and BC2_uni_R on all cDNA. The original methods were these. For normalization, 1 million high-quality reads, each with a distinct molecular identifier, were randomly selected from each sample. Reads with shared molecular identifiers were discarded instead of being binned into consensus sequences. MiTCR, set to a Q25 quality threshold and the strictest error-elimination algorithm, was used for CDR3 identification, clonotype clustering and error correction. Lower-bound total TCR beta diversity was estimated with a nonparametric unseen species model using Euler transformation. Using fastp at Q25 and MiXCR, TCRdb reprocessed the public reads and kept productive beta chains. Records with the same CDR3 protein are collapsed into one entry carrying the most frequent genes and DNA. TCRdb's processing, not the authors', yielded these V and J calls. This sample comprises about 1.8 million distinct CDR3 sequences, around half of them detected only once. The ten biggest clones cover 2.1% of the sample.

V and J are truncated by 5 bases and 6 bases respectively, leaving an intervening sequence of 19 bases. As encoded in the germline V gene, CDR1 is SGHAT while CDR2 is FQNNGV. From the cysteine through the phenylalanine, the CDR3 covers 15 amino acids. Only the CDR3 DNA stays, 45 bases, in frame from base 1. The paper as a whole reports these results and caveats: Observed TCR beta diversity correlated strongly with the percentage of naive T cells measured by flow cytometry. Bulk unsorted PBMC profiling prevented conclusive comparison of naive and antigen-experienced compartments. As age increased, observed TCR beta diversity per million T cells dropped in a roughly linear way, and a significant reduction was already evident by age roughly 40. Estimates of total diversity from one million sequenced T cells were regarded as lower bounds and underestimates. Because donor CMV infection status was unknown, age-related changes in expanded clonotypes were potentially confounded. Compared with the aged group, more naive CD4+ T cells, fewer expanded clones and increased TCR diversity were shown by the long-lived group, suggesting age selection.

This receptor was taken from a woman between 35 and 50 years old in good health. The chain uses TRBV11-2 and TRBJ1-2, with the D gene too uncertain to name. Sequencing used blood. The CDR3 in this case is CASSPHVWVANGYTF. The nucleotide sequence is TGTGCCAGCAGCCCGCACGTATGGGTTGCAAATGGCTACACCTTC.